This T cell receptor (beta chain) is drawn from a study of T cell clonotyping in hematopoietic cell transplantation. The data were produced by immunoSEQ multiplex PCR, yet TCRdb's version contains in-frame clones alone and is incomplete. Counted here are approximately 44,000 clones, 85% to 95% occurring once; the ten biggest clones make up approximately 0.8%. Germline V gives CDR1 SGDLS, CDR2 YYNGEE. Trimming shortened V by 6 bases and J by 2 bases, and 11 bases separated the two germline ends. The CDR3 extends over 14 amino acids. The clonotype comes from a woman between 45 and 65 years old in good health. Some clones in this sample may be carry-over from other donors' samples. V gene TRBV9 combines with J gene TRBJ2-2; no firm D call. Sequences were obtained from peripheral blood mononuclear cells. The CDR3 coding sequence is TGTGCCAGCACCCTTGGGCCCAACACCGGGGAGCTGTTTTTT. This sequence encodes CASTLGPNTGELFF.